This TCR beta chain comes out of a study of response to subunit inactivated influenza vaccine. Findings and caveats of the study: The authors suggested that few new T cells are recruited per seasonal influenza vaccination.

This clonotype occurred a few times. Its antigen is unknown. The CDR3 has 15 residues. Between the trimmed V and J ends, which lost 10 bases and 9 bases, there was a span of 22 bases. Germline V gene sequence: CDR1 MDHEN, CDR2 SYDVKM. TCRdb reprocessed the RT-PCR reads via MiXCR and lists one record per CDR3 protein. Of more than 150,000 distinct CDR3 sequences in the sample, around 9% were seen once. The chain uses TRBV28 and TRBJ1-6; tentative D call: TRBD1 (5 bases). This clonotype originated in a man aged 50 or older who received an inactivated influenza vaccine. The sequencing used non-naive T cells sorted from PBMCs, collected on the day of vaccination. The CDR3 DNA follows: TGTGCCACCCGAGGACCGCCGCATGGGGGTTCACCCCTCCACTTT. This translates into CATRGPPHGGSPLHF.